These 14 T cell receptor beta chains originate from one sample sequenced in a study of long-term antiretroviral therapy in people with HIV. Version v3.0 of the immunoSEQ assay was performed at survey level. Clones were sequenced by immunoSEQ multiplex PCR, and TCRdb holds only the in-frame ones, with some missing. The sample yields around 30,000 clones, approximately 93% seen once. The material sequenced was unsorted PBMCs, taken 6.2 years after starting antiretroviral therapy. Source of these receptors: a man aged 40-49 years with HIV.

The chain employs TRBV7-2 and TRBJ1-1, with D possibly matching TRBD1 (6 bases). Germline assignment: CDR1 SGHTA and CDR2 FQGNSA. V was trimmed by 0 bases and J by 7 bases, leaving 15 bases between them. The CDR3 extends over 15 amino acids. The CDR3: CASSLAKQGLSEAFF. The CDR3 DNA follows: TGTGCCAGCAGCTTAGCCAAGCAGGGGTTGAGTGAAGCTTTCTTT.

This chain uses TRBV6-5 with TRBJ2-5; D is ambiguous. There are 12 residues in the CDR3. Germline CDR1 reads MNHEY; CDR2 reads SVGAGI. Deletions cut 7 bases from V and 5 bases from J, with 11 bases between. The CDR3 DNA is TGTGCCAGCACCTCGAACCGGGAGACCCAGTACTTC. It translates to CASTSNRETQYF.

The rearrangement links TRBV4-1 to TRBJ2-2; D is uncertain. Trimming pared 0 bases from V and 0 bases from J, leaving 8 bases between. This CDR3 has 16 residues. CDR1 and CDR2 (germline): MGHRA, YSYEKL. CDR3 DNA: TGCGCCAGCAGCCAAGAGGGCAGAACGAACACCGGGGAGCTGTTTTTT. Translated, it gives CASSQEGRTNTGELFF.

The V call is TRBV6-5, the J call TRBJ2-1; TRBD1 might be the D (6 bases). The CDR3 has 11 amino acids. Germline values: CDR1 MNHEY, CDR2 SVGAGI. V was shortened by 6 bases and J by 15 bases, with 15 bases between the two germline ends. Here the CDR3 reads CASSGAGGRFF. In nucleotides, the CDR3 is TGTGCCAGCAGCGGAGCTGGGGGCAGGTTCTTC.

The V and J genes are TRBV6-5 and TRBJ1-6; no clear D gene. The CDR3 contains 14 residues. V lost 6 bases and J 10 bases, leaving 16 bases between the germline ends. Germline V gives CDR1 MNHEY, CDR2 SVGAGI. CDR3 in amino acids: CASSSWTQRSPLHF. The CDR3 DNA reads as TGTGCCAGCAGCAGCTGGACTCAAAGGTCACCCCTCCACTTT.

The rearrangement links TRBV2 to TRBJ2-7; TRBD1 aligns across 8 bases. The V gene end was trimmed by 6 bases and the J gene end by 7 bases; junction bases not matched to a gene: 5. Germline V gene sequence: CDR1 SNHLY, CDR2 FYNNEI. This CDR3 has 12 amino acids. CDR3 protein: CASRTGAKEQYF. The CDR3 nucleotides are TGTGCCAGCAGGACAGGGGCTAAAGAGCAGTACTTC.

The chain has TRBV5-4 and TRBJ2-3; 10 bases agree with TRBD1. Unmatched junction bases numbered 6, after V lost 4 bases and J lost 4 bases. Germline lookup yields CDR1 SGHNT and CDR2 YYREEE (reference sequence). CDR3 length equals 15 residues. CDR3 in amino acids: CASSAGGQGPDTQYF. CDR3 nucleotide sequence: TGTGCCAGCAGCGCTGGGGGACAGGGGCCAGATACGCAGTATTTT.

The CDR3 sequence is CASSPTVRGGAGELFF. The DNA of the CDR3 is TGTGCCAGCAGCCCTACCGTGCGGGGGGGCGCCGGGGAGCTGTTTTTT. The chain employs TRBV11-3 and TRBJ2-2; 9 bases match TRBD2. The CDR3 length is 16 residues. The trim removed 5 bases at V and 6 bases at J, leaving 10 bases unmatched. Germline V gene data show CDR1 as SGHNT and CDR2 as YENEEA.

The chain couples TRBV29-1 to TRBJ1-1; D might be TRBD1 (5 bases). V lost 7 bases, J lost 1 base, and 19 bases lay in between. CDR1 and CDR2 from the germline V gene are SQVTM and ANQGSEA. This CDR3 has 15 amino acids. CDR3: CSAQRIAGRNTEAFF. The DNA for the CDR3 is TGCAGCGCCCAGAGAATCGCGGGACGGAACACTGAAGCTTTCTTT.

The chain joins TRBV30 to TRBJ2-7; D gene uncertain. Germline V gives CDR1 GTSNPN, CDR2 SVGIG (reference sequence). V shed 6 bases and J shed 3 bases, with 9 bases lying between them. This CDR3 contains 11 residues. The CDR3 is CACASVYEQYF. CDR3 sequence (DNA): TGTGCCTGTGCCAGTGTCTACGAGCAGTACTTC.

The chain has TRBV11-2 and TRBJ2-7; D not resolved. The CDR3 has 12 residues. Trimming pared 4 bases from V and 3 bases from J, leaving 7 bases between. Per the germline V gene, CDR1 is SGHAT and CDR2 is FQNNGV. The CDR3 DNA reads as TGTGCCAGCAGCTCACAGAGCTACGAGCAGTACTTC. Translated, it gives CASSSQSYEQYF.

V and J are TRBV4-3 and TRBJ2-1; no clear D gene. CDR3 size: 17 residues. V was clipped by 0 bases and J by 4 bases, with 16 bases between them. Germline V gene lookup returns CDR1 LGHNA and CDR2 YSLEER. The CDR3 DNA reads as TGCGCCAGCAGCCAAGAGGATGGCGCTAGAACATACAATGAGCAGTTCTTC. Protein: CASSQEDGARTYNEQFF.

The CDR3 loop is CASSVRQEATEAFF. The CDR3 nucleotides read TGTGCCAGCAGCGTAAGGCAGGAGGCTACTGAAGCTTTCTTT. The chain joins TRBV9 to TRBJ1-1; D is undetermined. CDR1 and CDR2 (germline): SGDLS, YYNGEE. The CDR3 has 14 residues. V gave up 1 base and J gave up 5 bases, with 12 bases separating them.

V is TRBV7-2 and J is TRBJ2-3; 7 bases match TRBD2. The CDR3 runs to 16 residues. The V and J ends lost 4 bases and 1 base, in that order; junction bases with no gene match: 8. Germline V gene data show CDR1 as SGHTA and CDR2 as FQGNSA. CDR3 coding DNA: TGTGCCAGCAGCTCCGGACTAGGTTGGGGCACAGATACGCAGTATTTT. Its translation is CASSSGLGWGTDTQYF.